This is a list of T cell receptor beta chains from one sample in a study of blood T cell repertoires in COVID-19. Measured with immunoSEQ multiplex PCR; TCRdb has only the in-frame clones, and not every one. The sample lists roughly 240,000 clones, more than 85% occurring once. Specimen: peripheral blood. The receptors originated from a young man with active or convalescent COVID-19. Both conserved end residues are part of each CDR3. Fields, in order: clone size, V gene, J gene, D gene, CDR3 DNA, CDR3 protein. A D gene is named only where the DNA matches it firmly. Size is stated for part of the rows, as once, few or many counts, or as a class when the clone is expanded.

abundance: -
v_gene: TRBV12-3/TRBV12-4
j_gene: TRBJ1-1
d_gene: -
CDR3nt: TGTGCCAGCAGTCAAACAGTGAACACTGAAGCTTTCTTT
CDR3aa: CASSQTVNTEAFF

abundance: few
v_gene: TRBV6-5
j_gene: TRBJ1-5
d_gene: TRBD1
CDR3nt: TGTGCCAGCTGGTCGGGACAGGGGTGGGATCAGCCCCAGCATTTT
CDR3aa: CASWSGQGWDQPQHF

abundance: -
v_gene: TRBV28
j_gene: TRBJ2-6
d_gene: TRBD1
CDR3nt: TGTGCCAGCAACAACAGACAGGGGCTCCAGGGGGCCAACGTCCTGACTTTC
CDR3aa: CASNNRQGLQGANVLTF

abundance: few
v_gene: TRBV6-5
j_gene: TRBJ2-7
d_gene: TRBD1
CDR3nt: TGTGCCAGCAGTTACGTCCCAGGGGGCTCAGACGAGCAGTACTTC
CDR3aa: CASSYVPGGSDEQYF

abundance: -
v_gene: TRBV6-5
j_gene: TRBJ2-2
d_gene: -
CDR3nt: TGTGCCAGCAGTTACCGGTCGATTAACACCGGGGAGCTGTTTTTT
CDR3aa: CASSYRSINTGELFF

abundance: -
v_gene: TRBV9
j_gene: TRBJ1-1
d_gene: -
CDR3nt: TGTGCCAGCGCGGGGGGCATGAACACTGAAGCTTTCTTT
CDR3aa: CASAGGMNTEAFF

abundance: -
v_gene: TRBV28
j_gene: TRBJ2-5
d_gene: -
CDR3nt: TGTGCCAGCAGCACGACGGGCCGGGGGGAGACCCAGTACTTC
CDR3aa: CASSTTGRGETQYF

abundance: -
v_gene: TRBV11-2
j_gene: TRBJ1-1
d_gene: -
CDR3nt: TGTGCCAGCAGCCCAGGACAGTACGACACTGAAGCTTTCTTT
CDR3aa: CASSPGQYDTEAFF

abundance: -
v_gene: TRBV5-4
j_gene: TRBJ2-2
d_gene: -
CDR3nt: TGTGCCAGCAGCCAGGCTTTTCAGGCTGGGGAGCTGTTTTTT
CDR3aa: CASSQAFQAGELFF

abundance: -
v_gene: TRBV7-3
j_gene: TRBJ2-2
d_gene: -
CDR3nt: TGTGCCAGCAGCCCTTTCTCGGGAAACACCGGGGAGCTGTTTTTT
CDR3aa: CASSPFSGNTGELFF

abundance: once
v_gene: TRBV2
j_gene: TRBJ2-1
d_gene: -
CDR3nt: TGTGCCAGCACGCCAGCGCCGACCTACAATGAGCAGTTCTTC
CDR3aa: CASTPAPTYNEQFF

abundance: -
v_gene: TRBV9
j_gene: TRBJ1-1
d_gene: -
CDR3nt: TGTGCCAGCAGCGTATGGGGGGGAAACACTGAAGCTTTCTTT
CDR3aa: CASSVWGGNTEAFF

abundance: -
v_gene: TRBV21-1
j_gene: TRBJ2-1
d_gene: -
CDR3nt: TGTGCCGCCCGGGACTGTTCATACAATGAGCAGTTCTTC
CDR3aa: CAARDCSYNEQFF

abundance: -
v_gene: TRBV9
j_gene: TRBJ2-7
d_gene: -
CDR3nt: TGTGCCAGCAGCGTGGGGGGTTCCCCCTACGAGCAGTACTTC
CDR3aa: CASSVGGSPYEQYF

abundance: -
v_gene: TRBV7-9
j_gene: TRBJ2-2
d_gene: -
CDR3nt: TGTGCCAGCAGCTTTGAAGAACTAGTCACCGGGGAGCTGTTTTTT
CDR3aa: CASSFEELVTGELFF

abundance: -
v_gene: TRBV6-5
j_gene: TRBJ2-1
d_gene: TRBD2
CDR3nt: TGTGCCAGCAGTTACAGCGGGAGGTACAATGAGCAGTTCTTC
CDR3aa: CASSYSGRYNEQFF

abundance: -
v_gene: TRBV6-5
j_gene: TRBJ2-7
d_gene: TRBD1
CDR3nt: TGTGCCAGCCAATCGGGGGACAGGTCCTACGAGCAGTACTTC
CDR3aa: CASQSGDRSYEQYF

abundance: -
v_gene: TRBV6-5
j_gene: TRBJ1-5
d_gene: TRBD1
CDR3nt: TGTGCCAGCAGAAAGGGACAGGGAGGAGATCAGCCCCAGCATTTT
CDR3aa: CASRKGQGGDQPQHF

abundance: -
v_gene: TRBV11-2
j_gene: TRBJ2-5
d_gene: -
CDR3nt: TGTGCCAGCAGGTCCCCGGGACTCCCTCCGGCCCAGTACTTC
CDR3aa: CASRSPGLPPAQYF

abundance: -
v_gene: TRBV19
j_gene: TRBJ1-3
d_gene: -
CDR3nt: TGTGCCAGTAGCTCCCGGGGGAGCTCTGGAAACACCATATATTTT
CDR3aa: CASSSRGSSGNTIYF

abundance: -
v_gene: TRBV19
j_gene: TRBJ2-5
d_gene: -
CDR3nt: TGTGCCAGCAGGAGCGGGGAGACCCAGTACTTC
CDR3aa: CASRSGETQYF

abundance: -
v_gene: TRBV5-1
j_gene: TRBJ1-1
d_gene: -
CDR3nt: TGCGCCAGCAGCTTGGGAGTGGTACGGGACACTGAAGCTTTCTTT
CDR3aa: CASSLGVVRDTEAFF

abundance: -
v_gene: TRBV7-9
j_gene: TRBJ2-1
d_gene: -
CDR3nt: TGTGCCAGCAGCTTAATGGGGCACAATGAGCAGTTCTTC
CDR3aa: CASSLMGHNEQFF

abundance: -
v_gene: TRBV29-1
j_gene: TRBJ2-7
d_gene: TRBD2
CDR3nt: TGCAGCGCTACCGGGACTACGACGGGGGAGCAGTACTTC
CDR3aa: CSATGTTTGEQYF

abundance: -
v_gene: TRBV15
j_gene: TRBJ1-6
d_gene: -
CDR3nt: TGTGCCACCAGCAGAGAGGCCAGATCACCCCTCCACTTT
CDR3aa: CATSREARSPLHF

abundance: -
v_gene: TRBV11-3
j_gene: TRBJ2-7
d_gene: -
CDR3nt: TGTGCCAGCAGCTTAGCTCAAGGAGAACTCGTAGTCCCCGCGGGTAGGGAGCAGTACTTC
CDR3aa: CASSLAQGELVVPAGREQYF